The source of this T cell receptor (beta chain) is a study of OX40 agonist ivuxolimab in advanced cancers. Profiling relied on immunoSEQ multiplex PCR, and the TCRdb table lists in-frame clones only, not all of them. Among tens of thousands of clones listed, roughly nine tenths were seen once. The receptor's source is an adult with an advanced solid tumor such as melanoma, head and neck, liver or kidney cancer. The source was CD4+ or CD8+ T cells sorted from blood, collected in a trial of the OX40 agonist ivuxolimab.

The CDR3 protein is CASSFRAPPNNEKLFF. The CDR3 region has the DNA TGTGCCAGCAGCTTCAGGGCTCCTCCAAATAATGAAAAACTGTTTTTT. V is TRBV5-4 and J is TRBJ1-4, with a tentative D call TRBD1 (5 bases). Germline assignment: CDR1 SGHNT and CDR2 YYREEE (reference sequence). The CDR3 is 16 residues long. V was clipped by 2 bases and J by 4 bases, with 15 bases between them.